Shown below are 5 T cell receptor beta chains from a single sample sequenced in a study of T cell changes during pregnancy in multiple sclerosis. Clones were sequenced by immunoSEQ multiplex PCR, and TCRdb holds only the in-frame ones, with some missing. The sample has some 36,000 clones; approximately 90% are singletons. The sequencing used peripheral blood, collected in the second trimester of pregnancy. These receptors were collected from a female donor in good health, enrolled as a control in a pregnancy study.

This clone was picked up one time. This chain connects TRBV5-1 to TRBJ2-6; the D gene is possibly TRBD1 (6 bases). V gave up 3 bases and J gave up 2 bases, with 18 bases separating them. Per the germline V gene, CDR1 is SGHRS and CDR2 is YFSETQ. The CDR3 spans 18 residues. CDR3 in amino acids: CASSYNRVLTPGANVLTF. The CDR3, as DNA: TGCGCCAGCAGCTATAACAGGGTCCTAACCCCTGGGGCCAACGTCCTGACTTTC.

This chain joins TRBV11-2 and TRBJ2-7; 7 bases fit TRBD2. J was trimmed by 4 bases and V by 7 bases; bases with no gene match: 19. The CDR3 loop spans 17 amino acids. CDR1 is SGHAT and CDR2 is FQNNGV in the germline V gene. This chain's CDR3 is CASTLLGGEGLLYEQYF. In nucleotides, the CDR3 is TGTGCCAGCACCCTCCTGGGGGGGGAGGGCCTCTTGTACGAGCAGTACTTC.

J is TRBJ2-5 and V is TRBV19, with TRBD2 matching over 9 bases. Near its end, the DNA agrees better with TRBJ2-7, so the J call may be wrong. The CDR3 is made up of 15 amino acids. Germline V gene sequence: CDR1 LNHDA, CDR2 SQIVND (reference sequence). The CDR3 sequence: CASSREGLATYEQYF. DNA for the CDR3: TGTGCCAGTAGCAGAGAGGGACTAGCTACCTACGAGCAGTACTTC.

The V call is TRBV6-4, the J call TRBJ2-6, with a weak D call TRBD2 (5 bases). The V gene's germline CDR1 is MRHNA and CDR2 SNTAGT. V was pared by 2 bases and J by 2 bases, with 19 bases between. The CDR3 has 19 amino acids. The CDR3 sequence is CASSDQGGATSTGANVLTF. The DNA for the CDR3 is TGTGCCAGCAGTGACCAAGGAGGAGCTACCTCTACTGGGGCCAACGTCCTGACTTTC.

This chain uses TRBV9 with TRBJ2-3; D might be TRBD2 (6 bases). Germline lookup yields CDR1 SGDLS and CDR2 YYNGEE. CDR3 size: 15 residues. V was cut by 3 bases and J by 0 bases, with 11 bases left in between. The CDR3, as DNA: TGTGCCAGCAGCGCGTTAGCGGCCAGCACAGATACGCAGTATTTT. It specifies CASSALAASTDTQYF.